The entry that follows covers one T cell receptor beta chain sequence. What it binds is unknown. Other DNA sequences from this sample encode an identical CDR3 as well. The input for sorted-subset replicate PCRs was approximately 190 ng DNA, approximately 30,000 T cell genomes. Libraries were prepared by immunoSEQ multiplex PCR; TCRdb keeps only in-frame clonotypes and omits some of them. The sample consists of about 1,800,000 clones, 85% to 95% of them appearing once. This sample is drawn from a study of shared clonotypes between healthy human individuals. Study findings and constraints: Collection of samples was limited to blood; tissue repertoires likely differ.

This CDR3 region has 13 residues. Trimming pared 3 bases from V and 2 bases from J, leaving 7 bases between. Germline values: CDR1 WNHNN, CDR2 SYGVQD (reference sequence). Cells designated naive CD8 were CD45RO-negative and were positively selected for CCR7, with terminally differentiated effector memory CD45RA+ cells excluded. Sequencing used naive CD8+ T cells sorted from blood. The J gene is TRBJ2-5, the V gene TRBV10-1, with D possibly being TRBD2 (5 bases). The TCR was taken from a man between 18 and 29 years old in good health. This CDR3 is CASSESGQETQYF. CDR3 nucleotides: TGCGCCAGCAGTGAAAGCGGTCAAGAGACCCAGTACTTC.